The 6 T cell receptor beta chains given below trace back to one sample, sequenced in a study of blood T cell repertoires in COVID-19. TCRdb's table, derived via immunoSEQ multiplex PCR, lists solely in-frame clones and lacks some. The sample has 130,000 or so clones, roughly 90% seen once; the top ten hold roughly 2.1%. Material for sequencing was peripheral blood. These receptors originate from a man in his 70s with active COVID-19.

The sample holds a few counts of this clone. CDR3 DNA sequence: TGCGCCAGCGCCTCAGGGGCTTCGAACACTGAAGCTTTCTTT. Protein product: CASASGASNTEAFF. The chain joins TRBV4-1 to TRBJ1-1, with a weak D call TRBD1 (6 bases). CDR3 length equals 14 residues. V was trimmed by 8 bases and J by 1 base, leaving 14 bases between them. Germline V gene sequence: CDR1 MGHRA, CDR2 YSYEKL.

Only one count was recorded for this clone. This chain links TRBV28 with TRBJ2-7; 10 nucleotides match TRBD2. The V gene's germline CDR1 is MDHEN and CDR2 SYDVKM. The V and J ends lost 3 bases and 4 bases, in that order; junction bases with no gene match: 3. The CDR3 length is 14 residues. The CDR3 region is CASSFHSGRYEQYF. Here the CDR3 DNA reads TGTGCCAGCAGTTTTCATAGCGGGAGGTACGAGCAGTACTTC.

This sequence joins TRBV3-1 (or the pseudogene TRBV3-2) and TRBJ2-1; D may be TRBD2 (7 bases). CDR1 and CDR2 (germline): LGHDT, YNNKEL (reference sequence). The CDR3 length is 12 residues. Trimming removed 3 bases from V and 9 bases from J, with 9 bases in between. The CDR3 region is CASSHRGGEQFF. As DNA, the CDR3 is TGTGCCAGCAGCCATAGGGGGGGTGAGCAGTTCTTC.

This clone has only one observation. The chain recombines TRBV5-1 with TRBJ2-6; D is ambiguous. This CDR3 comprises 16 residues. Germline loops: CDR1 SGHRS, CDR2 YFSETQ. The germline V and J ends were trimmed by 4 bases and 0 bases, with 11 bases remaining between them. For the CDR3, the DNA is TGCGCCAGCAGCGACTCAGTGGTCTCTGGGGCCAACGTCCTGACTTTC. Protein product: CASSDSVVSGANVLTF.

This rearrangement joins TRBV3-1 (or the pseudogene TRBV3-2) to TRBJ1-4; the D gene is possibly TRBD1 (5 bases). CDR1 and CDR2 (germline): LGHDT, YNNKEL (reference sequence). The CDR3 loop spans 18 amino acids. Trimming removed 4 bases from V and 6 bases from J, with 24 bases in between. The CDR3 protein is CASSLYGPRGGVDEKLFF. The CDR3 DNA follows: TGTGCCAGCAGCCTCTATGGCCCCCGTGGGGGGGTAGATGAAAAACTGTTTTTT.

The chain has TRBV9 and TRBJ2-5, with 10 bases that match TRBD2. CDR1 is SGDLS and CDR2 is YYNGEE in the germline V gene. Trimming at V came to 0 bases and at J to 4 bases, leaving 12 bases not matched to a gene. The CDR3 runs to 18 residues. CDR3 coding DNA: TGTGCCAGCAGCGTAGAGGGGTTAGCTAGCGGGAGCGGAGAGACCCAGTACTTC. Its translation is CASSVEGLASGSGETQYF.